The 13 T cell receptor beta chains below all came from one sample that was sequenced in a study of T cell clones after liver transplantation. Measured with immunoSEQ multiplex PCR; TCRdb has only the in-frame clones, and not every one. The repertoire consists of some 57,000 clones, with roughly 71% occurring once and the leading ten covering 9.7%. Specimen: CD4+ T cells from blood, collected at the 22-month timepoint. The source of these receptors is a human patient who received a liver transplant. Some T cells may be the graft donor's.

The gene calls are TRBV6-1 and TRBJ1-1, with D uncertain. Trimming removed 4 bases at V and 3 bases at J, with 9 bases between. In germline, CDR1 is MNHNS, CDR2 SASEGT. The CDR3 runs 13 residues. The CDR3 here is CASSGGLYTEAFF. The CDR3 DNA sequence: TGTGCCAGCAGTGGGGGTTTGTACACTGAAGCTTTCTTT.

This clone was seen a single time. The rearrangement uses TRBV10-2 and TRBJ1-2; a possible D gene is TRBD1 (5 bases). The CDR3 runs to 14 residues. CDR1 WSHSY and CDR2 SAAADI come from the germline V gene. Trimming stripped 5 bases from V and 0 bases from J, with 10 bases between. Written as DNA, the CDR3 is TGCGCCAGCAGTCGACAGAAAACTAACTATGGCTACACCTTC. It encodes CASSRQKTNYGYTF.

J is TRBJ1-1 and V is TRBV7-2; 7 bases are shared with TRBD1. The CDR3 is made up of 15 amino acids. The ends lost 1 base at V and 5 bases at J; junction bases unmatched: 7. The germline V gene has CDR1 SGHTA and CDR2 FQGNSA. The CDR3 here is CASSLVGARGTEAFF. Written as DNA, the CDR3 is TGTGCCAGCAGCTTAGTTGGGGCCAGGGGGACTGAAGCTTTCTTT.

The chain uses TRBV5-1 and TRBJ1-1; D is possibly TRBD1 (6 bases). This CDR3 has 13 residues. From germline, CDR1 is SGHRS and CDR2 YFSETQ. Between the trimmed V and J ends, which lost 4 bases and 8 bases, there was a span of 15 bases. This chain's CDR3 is CASSGDSGTEAFF. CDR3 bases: TGCGCCAGCAGCGGGGATTCCGGGACAGAAGCTTTCTTT.

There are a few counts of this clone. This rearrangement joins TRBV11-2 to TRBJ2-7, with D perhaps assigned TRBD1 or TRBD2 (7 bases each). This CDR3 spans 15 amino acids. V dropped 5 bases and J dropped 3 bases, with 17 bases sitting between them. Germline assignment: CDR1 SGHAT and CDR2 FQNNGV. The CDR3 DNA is TGTGCCAGCAGCCTCAGGGGGGGAGTAGGCTACGAGCAGTACTTC. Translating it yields CASSLRGGVGYEQYF. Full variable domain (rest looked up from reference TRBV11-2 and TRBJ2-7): EAGVAQSPRYKIIEKRQSVAFWCNPISGHATLYWYQQILGQGPKLLIQFQNNGVVDDSQLPKDRFSAERLKGVDSTLKIQPAKLEDSAVYLCASSLRGGVGYEQYFGPGTRLTVT.

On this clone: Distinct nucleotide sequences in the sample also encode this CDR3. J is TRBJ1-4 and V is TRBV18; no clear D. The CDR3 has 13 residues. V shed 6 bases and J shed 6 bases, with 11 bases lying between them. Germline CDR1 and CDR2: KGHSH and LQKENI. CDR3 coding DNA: TGTGCCAGCTCTTCTGGACGGGATGAAAAACTGTTTTTT. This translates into CASSSGRDEKLFF.

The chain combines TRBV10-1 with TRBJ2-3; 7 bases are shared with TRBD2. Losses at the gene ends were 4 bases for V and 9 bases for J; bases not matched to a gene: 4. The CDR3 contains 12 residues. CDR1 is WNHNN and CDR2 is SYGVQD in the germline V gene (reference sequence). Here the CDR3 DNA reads TGCGCCAGCAGTGTAACAGCGGGGACGCAGTATTTT. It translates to CASSVTAGTQYF.

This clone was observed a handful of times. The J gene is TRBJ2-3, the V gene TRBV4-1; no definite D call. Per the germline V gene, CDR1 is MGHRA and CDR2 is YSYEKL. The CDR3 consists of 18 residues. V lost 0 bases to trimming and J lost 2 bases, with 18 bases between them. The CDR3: CASSQEEAGVQNTDTQYF. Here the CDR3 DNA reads TGCGCCAGCAGCCAAGAAGAGGCCGGCGTACAGAACACAGATACGCAGTATTTT.

The CDR3 sequence is CASSPTGDSSYEQYF. The CDR3, as DNA: TGTGCCAGCAGCCCAACAGGCGATAGCTCCTACGAGCAGTACTTC. This chain links TRBV7-9 with TRBJ2-7; the D gene is possibly TRBD1 (5 bases). Looked up from germline, CDR1 is SEHNR and CDR2 is FQNEAQ (reference sequence). The CDR3 sequence is 15 residues long. V lost 5 bases, J lost 0 bases, and 14 bases lay in between.

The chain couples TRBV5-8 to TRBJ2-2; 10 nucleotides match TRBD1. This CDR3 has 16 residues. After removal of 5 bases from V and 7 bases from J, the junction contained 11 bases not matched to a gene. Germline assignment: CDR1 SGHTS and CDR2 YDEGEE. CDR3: CASRRRTGGSYGELFF. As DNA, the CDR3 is TGTGCCAGCAGACGGCGGACAGGGGGTTCATACGGGGAGCTGTTTTTT.

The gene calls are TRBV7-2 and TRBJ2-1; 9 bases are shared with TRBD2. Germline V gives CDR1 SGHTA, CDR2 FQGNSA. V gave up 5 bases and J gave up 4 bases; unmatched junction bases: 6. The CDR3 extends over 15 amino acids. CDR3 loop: CASSAGTSTYNEQFF. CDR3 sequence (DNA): TGTGCCAGCAGCGCCGGGACTAGCACTTACAATGAGCAGTTCTTC. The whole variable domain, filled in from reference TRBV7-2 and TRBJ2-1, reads GAGVSQSPSNKVTEKGKDVELRCDPISGHTALYWYRQSLGQGLEFLIYFQGNSAPDKSGLPSDRFSAERTGGSVSTLTIQRTQQEDSAVYLCASSAGTSTYNEQFFGPGTRLTVL.

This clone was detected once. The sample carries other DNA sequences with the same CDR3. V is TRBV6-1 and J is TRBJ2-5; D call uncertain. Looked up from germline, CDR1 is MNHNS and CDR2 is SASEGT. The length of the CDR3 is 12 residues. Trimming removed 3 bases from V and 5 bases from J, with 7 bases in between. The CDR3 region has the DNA TGTGCCAGCAGTGAGAGTCGGGAGACCCAGTACTTC. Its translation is CASSESRETQYF.

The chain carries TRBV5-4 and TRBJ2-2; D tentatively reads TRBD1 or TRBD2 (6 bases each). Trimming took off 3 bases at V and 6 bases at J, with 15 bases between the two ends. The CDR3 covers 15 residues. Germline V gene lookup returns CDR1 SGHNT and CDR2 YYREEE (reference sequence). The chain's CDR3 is CASSSEGGAAGELFF. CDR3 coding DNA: TGTGCCAGCAGCTCAGAGGGGGGCGCTGCCGGGGAGCTGTTTTTT.